At least ten counts were recorded for the clone carrying this T cell receptor (beta chain). This sample is drawn from a study of T-cell reconstitution after alpha-beta-depleted transplantation in children. The library targeted TCRbeta and was prepared with unique molecular identifiers. TCRdb itself ran the PCR reads through MiXCR, one entry per CDR3 protein. The table includes 83,000 or so distinct CDR3 sequences, roughly 8.3% detected once. The germline V and J ends were trimmed by 6 bases and 0 bases, with 13 bases remaining between them. The CDR3 extends over 15 amino acids. The specimen was PBMCs from the stem cell graft donor, collected from the stem cell graft. The V gene is TRBV12-3 or TRBV12-4, the J gene TRBJ2-3; D unresolved. The TCR sequence derives from a human donor who donated a stem cell graft to a child with congenital amegakaryocytic thrombocytopenia. CDR3 bases: TGTGCCAGCAGCTCAGACGCTACTAGCACAGATACGCAGTATTTT. This codes for CASSSDATSTDTQYF.